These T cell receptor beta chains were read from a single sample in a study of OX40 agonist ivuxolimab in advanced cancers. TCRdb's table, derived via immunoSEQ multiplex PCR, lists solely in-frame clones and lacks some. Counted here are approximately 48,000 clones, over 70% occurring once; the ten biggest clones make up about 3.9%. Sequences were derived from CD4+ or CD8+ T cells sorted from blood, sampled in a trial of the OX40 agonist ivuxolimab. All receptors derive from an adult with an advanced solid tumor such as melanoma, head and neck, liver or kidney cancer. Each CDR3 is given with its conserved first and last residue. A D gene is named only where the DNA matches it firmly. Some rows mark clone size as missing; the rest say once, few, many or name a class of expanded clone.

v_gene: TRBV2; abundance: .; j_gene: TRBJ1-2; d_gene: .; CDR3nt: TGTGCCAGCAGTGAAAATACGGCTAACTATGGCTACACCTTC; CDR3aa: CASSENTANYGYTF
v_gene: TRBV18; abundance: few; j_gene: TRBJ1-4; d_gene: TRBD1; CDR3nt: TGTGCCAGCACGACAGGGAGAAACGAAAAACTGTTTTTT; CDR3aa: CASTTGRNEKLFF
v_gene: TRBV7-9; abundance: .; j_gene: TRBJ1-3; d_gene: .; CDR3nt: TGTGCCAGCAGCTTAGTTTCGGCAGCCTCTGGAAACACCATATATTTT; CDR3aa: CASSLVSAASGNTIYF
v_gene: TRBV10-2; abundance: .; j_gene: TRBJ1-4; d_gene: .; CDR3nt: TGCGCCAGCAAAGTCGGCGAAAAACTGTTTTTT; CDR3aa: CASKVGEKLFF
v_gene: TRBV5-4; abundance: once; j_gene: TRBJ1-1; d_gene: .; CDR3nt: TGTGCCAGCAGCCCCGGACATCTGAACACTGAAGCTTTCTTT; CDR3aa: CASSPGHLNTEAFF
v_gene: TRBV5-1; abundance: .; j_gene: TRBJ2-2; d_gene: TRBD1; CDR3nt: TGCGCCAGCAGGGACAGGGGCCCCCGGGCCGGGGAGCTGTTTTTT; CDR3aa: CASRDRGPRAGELFF
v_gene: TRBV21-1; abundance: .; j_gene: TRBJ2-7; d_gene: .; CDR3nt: TGTGCCAGCAGCAATGGAGGTCACCCCTCCTACGAGCAGTACTTC; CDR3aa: CASSNGGHPSYEQYF
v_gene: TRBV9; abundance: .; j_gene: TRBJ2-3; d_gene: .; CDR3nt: TGTGCCAGCAGCGCCCGAGCGGGTCGCACAGATACGCAGTATTTT; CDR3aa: CASSARAGRTDTQYF
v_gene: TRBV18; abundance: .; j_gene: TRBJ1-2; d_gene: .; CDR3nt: TGTGCCAGCTCACCACGGGACGACGGCTATGGCTACACCTTC; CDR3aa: CASSPRDDGYGYTF
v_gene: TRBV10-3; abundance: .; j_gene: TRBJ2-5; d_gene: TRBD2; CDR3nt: TGTGCCATCAGTGAGCCCCCGGGACTAGCGGTGGAGACCCAGTACTTC; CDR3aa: CAISEPPGLAVETQYF
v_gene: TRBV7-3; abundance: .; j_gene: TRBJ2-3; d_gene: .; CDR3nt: TGTGCCAGCTACCTGACGAGAGGTGTGGGAGATACGCAGTATTTT; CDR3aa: CASYLTRGVGDTQYF
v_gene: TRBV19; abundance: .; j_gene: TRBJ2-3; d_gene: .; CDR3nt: TGTGCCAGTAGTTCCTCCCCCGCCACAGATACGCAGTATTTT; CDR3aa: CASSSSPATDTQYF
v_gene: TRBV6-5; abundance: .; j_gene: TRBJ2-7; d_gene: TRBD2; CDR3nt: TGTGCCAGCAGTTACGACGGGGGGAGGATGGAGCAGTACTTC; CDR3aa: CASSYDGGRMEQYF
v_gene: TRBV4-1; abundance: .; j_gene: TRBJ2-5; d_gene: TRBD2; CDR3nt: TGCGCCAGCAGCCCCCGGGTAGCGGGGGTAGAGACCCAGTACTTC; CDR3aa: CASSPRVAGVETQYF
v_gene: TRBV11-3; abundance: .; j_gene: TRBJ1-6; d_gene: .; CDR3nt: TGTGCCAGCAGCTTAGAAAGTAATTCACCCCTCCACTTT; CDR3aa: CASSLESNSPLHF
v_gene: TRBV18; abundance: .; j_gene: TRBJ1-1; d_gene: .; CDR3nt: TGTGCCAGCTCACCAGACCAGAACACTGAAGCTTTCTTT; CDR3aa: CASSPDQNTEAFF
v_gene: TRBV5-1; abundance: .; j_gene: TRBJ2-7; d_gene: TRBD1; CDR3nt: TGCGCCAGCAGGTCCTCCGGGACAGGGGGGTACGAGCAGTACTTC; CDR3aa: CASRSSGTGGYEQYF
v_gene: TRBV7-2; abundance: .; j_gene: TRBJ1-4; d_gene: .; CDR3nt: TGTGCCAGCAGCCCCCCGGGACTCAATGAAAAACTGTTTTTT; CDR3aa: CASSPPGLNEKLFF
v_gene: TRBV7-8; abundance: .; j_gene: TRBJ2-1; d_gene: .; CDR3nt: TGTGCCAGCAGCTTAGGACGTTGGGAGCAGTTCTTC; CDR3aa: CASSLGRWEQFF
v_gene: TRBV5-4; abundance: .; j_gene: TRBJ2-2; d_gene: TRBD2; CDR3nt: TGTGCCAGCAGCTTACCTAGCGGGAGATCCGGGGAGCTGTTTTTT; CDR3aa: CASSLPSGRSGELFF
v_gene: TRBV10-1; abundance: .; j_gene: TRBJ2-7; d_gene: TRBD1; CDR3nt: TGCGCCAGCAGTGACGCCGGGACAGGGGGCTACGAGCAGTACTTC; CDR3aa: CASSDAGTGGYEQYF
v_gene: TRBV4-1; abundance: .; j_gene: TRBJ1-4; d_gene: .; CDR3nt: TGCGCCAGCAGCCAGACCATAAGGAGAGCTAATGAAAAACTGTTTTTT; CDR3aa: CASSQTIRRANEKLFF
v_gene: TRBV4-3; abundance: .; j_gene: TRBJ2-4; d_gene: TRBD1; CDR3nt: TGCGCCAGCAGCCATACCACAGGGGAGTCGAACATTCAGTACTTC; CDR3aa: CASSHTTGESNIQYF
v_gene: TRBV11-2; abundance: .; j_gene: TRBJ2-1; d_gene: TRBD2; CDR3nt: TGTGCCAGCAGCCCAGGACTAGCGGGGGGACGGGAGCAGTTCTTC; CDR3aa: CASSPGLAGGREQFF
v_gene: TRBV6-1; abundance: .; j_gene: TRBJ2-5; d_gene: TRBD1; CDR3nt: TGTGCCAGCAGGAGACAGGGACCAGAGACCCAGTACTTC; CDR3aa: CASRRQGPETQYF
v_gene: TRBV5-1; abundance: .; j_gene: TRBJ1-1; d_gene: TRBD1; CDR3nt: TGCGCCAGCAGCCAACAGGGGGCGACAGGTGACACTGAAGCTTTCTTT; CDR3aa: CASSQQGATGDTEAFF